This TCR beta chain was identified in a study of T-cell memory formation after mild COVID-19. TCRdb fed the 5' RACE reads into MiXCR, producing one record per CDR3 protein. The sample holds under 250,000 distinct CDR3 sequences, roughly 14% seen once. Germline V lookup: CDR1 KGHDR, CDR2 SFDVKD. CDR3 length equals 13 residues. Trimming took 9 bases from V and 7 from J; bases not matched to a gene: 6. The sample holds a few counts of this clonotype. This sequence originates from an adult woman who had mild COVID-19 (a few samples of this study predate the infection). Cell type and time point are not known. V is TRBV24-1 and J is TRBJ2-3, with 10 bases fitting TRBD2. Sequencing was carried out using PBMCs or a T cell subset sorted from them (not recorded which). The CDR3 DNA sequence: TGTGCCACCGGAAGCGGGGGGGCGTATACGCAGTATTTT. Protein: CATGSGGAYTQYF.